The rows below give T cell receptor beta chains drawn from one sample of a study of cytomegalovirus exposure and HLA in healthy donors. Produced via immunoSEQ multiplex PCR; TCRdb's table is partial and in-frame only. The sample lists tens of thousands of clones, about nine tenths occurring once. The sample taken for sequencing was PBMCs. All receptors come from a man aged 18-30 years in good health and CMV-seronegative. CDR3s leave out the opening cysteine and the closing phenylalanine or tryptophan.

v_gene	j_gene	CDR3aa
TRBV6-6	TRBJ1-1	ASSSNMNTEAF
TRBV19	TRBJ2-3	ASSMDWGTDTQY
TRBV12-5	TRBJ2-3	ASGPDRAQY
TRBV7-3	TRBJ2-1	ASSLIGLAQYNEQF
TRBV21-1	TRBJ2-1	ASSKAPSSYNEQF
TRBV7-9	TRBJ1-2	ASIKGIGQGGYT
TRBV19	TRBJ2-1	ASSIWGLNEQF
TRBV7-9	TRBJ2-1	ASSVGGGGSYNEQF
TRBV10-1	TRBJ2-3	ASSGPLAGTEDTQY
TRBV28	TRBJ1-2	ASRVTGQAYGYT
TRBV5-4	TRBJ2-7	ASSLLAASGTYEQY
TRBV29-1	TRBJ1-1	SVSSVNTEAF
TRBV2	TRBJ2-1	ASSPRTSRNEQF
TRBV30	TRBJ2-7	AWSQTYEQY
TRBV5-1	TRBJ2-1	ASSFGQGHNEQF
TRBV2	TRBJ2-7	ASSGDRFYEQY
TRBV15	TRBJ2-5	ATSRASGLETQY
TRBV14	TRBJ2-1	ASSQELETYNEQF
TRBV30	TRBJ2-5	AWDRQGGRETQY
TRBV10-3	TRBJ2-7	AISEMPSGSRNEQY
TRBV28	TRBJ2-6	ASSQISSGANVLT
TRBV9	TRBJ2-1	ASSVRAGRSYNEQF
TRBV5-1	TRBJ1-2	ASSFSGFGYT
TRBV2	TRBJ2-5	ASSSGGRETQY
TRBV27	TRBJ2-1	ASSLSWAGSSYNEQF
TRBV2	TRBJ1-2	ASTLQGANYGYT
TRBV5-1	TRBJ1-1	ASRQAGAYLPTEAF
TRBV4-1	TRBJ2-2	ASSLVGLAGDAGELF
TRBV9	TRBJ2-3	ASIGGLREETDTQY
TRBV19	TRBJ2-6	ASSIGRGQGPPGANVLT
TRBV2	TRBJ2-1	ASSELLAAYNEQF
TRBV28	TRBJ1-5	ASSSRLDRVEQPQH
TRBV6-1	TRBJ2-2	ASSTGGVTGELF
TRBV5-1	TRBJ1-1	ASSLPGGQAMNTEAF
TRBV15	TRBJ2-5	ATSRDRGTQY
TRBV4-1	TRBJ1-4	ASSQVDRVNEKLF